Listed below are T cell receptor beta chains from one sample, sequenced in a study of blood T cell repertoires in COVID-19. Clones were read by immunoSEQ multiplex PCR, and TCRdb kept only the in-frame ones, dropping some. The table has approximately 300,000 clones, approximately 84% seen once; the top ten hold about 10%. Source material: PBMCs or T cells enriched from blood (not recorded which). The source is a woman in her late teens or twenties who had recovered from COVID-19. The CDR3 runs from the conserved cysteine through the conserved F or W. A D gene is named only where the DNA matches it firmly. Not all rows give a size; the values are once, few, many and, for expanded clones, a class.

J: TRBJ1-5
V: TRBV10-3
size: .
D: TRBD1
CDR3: CAISESRDRGQPQHF
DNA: TGTGCCATCAGTGAGTCGAGGGACAGGGGACAGCCCCAGCATTTT

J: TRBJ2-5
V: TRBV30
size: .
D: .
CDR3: CASTRQETQYF
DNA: TGTGCGTCGACTCGTCAAGAGACCCAGTACTTC

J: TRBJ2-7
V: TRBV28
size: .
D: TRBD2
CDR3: CASSYRLGGSTYEQYF
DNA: TGTGCCAGCAGTTACAGGTTGGGGGGGAGTACCTACGAGCAGTACTTC

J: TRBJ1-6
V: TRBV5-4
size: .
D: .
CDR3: CASSLLARVDSPLHF
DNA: TGTGCCAGCAGCTTGTTAGCCAGGGTCGACTCACCCCTCCACTTT

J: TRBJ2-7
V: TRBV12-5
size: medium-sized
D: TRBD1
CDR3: CASGFGGTGSSEQYF
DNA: TGTGCTAGTGGTTTTGGTGGGACAGGGAGTTCCGAGCAGTACTTC

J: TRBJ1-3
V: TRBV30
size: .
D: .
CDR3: CAYLRGGTGNTIYF
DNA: TGTGCCTACTTAAGGGGGGGAACTGGAAACACCATATATTTT

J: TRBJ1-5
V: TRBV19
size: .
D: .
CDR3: CASSTGHHSNQPQHF
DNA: TGTGCCAGTAGTACCGGACATCATAGCAATCAGCCCCAGCATTTT

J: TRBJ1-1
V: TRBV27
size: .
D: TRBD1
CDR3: CASSPGTGGFTEAFF
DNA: TGTGCCAGCAGTCCCGGGACAGGGGGCTTTACTGAAGCTTTCTTT

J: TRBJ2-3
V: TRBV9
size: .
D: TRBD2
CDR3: CASSSSGFTDTQYF
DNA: TGTGCCAGCAGCTCTAGCGGGTTCACAGATACGCAGTATTTT

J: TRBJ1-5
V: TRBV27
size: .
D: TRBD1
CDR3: CASSLWGQGDQPQHF
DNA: TGTGCCAGCAGTTTATGGGGACAGGGAGATCAGCCCCAGCATTTT

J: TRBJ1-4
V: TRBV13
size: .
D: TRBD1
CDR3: CASSNRQGGHEKLFF
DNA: TGTGCCAGCAGCAACAGACAGGGGGGGCATGAAAAACTGTTTTTT

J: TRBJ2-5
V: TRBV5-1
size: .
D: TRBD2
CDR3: CASSEGLAGRKYQETQYF
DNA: TGCGCCAGCAGCGAAGGACTAGCGGGAAGGAAGTACCAAGAGACCCAGTACTTC

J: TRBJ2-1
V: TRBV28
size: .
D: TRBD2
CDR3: CASSPIAGPQDNEQFF
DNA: TGTGCCAGCAGTCCGATAGCGGGACCCCAGGACAATGAGCAGTTCTTC

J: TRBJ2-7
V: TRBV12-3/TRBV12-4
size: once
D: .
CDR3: CASSSPGFYEQYF
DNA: TGTGCCAGCAGTTCTCCAGGGTTTTACGAGCAGTACTTC

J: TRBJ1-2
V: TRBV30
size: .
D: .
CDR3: CAWSVGQKNYGYTF
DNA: TGTGCCTGGAGTGTAGGACAGAAGAACTATGGCTACACCTTC

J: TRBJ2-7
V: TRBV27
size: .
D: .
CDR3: CASSSGSTYYEQYF
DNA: TGTGCCAGCAGTTCCGGGTCTACCTACTACGAGCAGTACTTC

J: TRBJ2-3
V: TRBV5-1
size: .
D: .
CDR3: CASSLQQSTDTQYF
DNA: TGCGCCAGCAGCCTGCAACAATCCACAGATACGCAGTATTTT

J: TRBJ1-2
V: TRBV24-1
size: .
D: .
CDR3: CATSDSRDTGYTF
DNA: TGTGCCACCAGTGACAGTCGGGACACTGGCTACACCTTC

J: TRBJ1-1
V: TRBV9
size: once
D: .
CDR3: CASSVVGGIEAFF
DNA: TGTGCCAGCAGCGTAGTGGGGGGTATTGAGGCTTTCTTT

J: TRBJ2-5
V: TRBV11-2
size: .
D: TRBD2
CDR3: CASSLGTSGQETQYF
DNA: TGTGCCAGCAGCTTGGGGACTAGCGGCCAAGAGACCCAGTACTTC

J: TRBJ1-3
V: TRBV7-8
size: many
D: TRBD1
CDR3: CASSLGFTGASGNTIYF
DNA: TGTGCCAGCAGCTTAGGGTTTACAGGGGCCTCTGGAAACACCATATATTTT

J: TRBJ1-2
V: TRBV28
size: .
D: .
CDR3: CASSSGGAPYGYTF
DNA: TGTGCCAGCAGCTCCGGGGGGGCTCCTTATGGCTACACCTTC